The next 12 T cell receptor beta chains were all read from a single sample in a study of T cells in Graves' hyperthyroidism and ophthalmopathy. The investigators amplified TCR beta CDR3 regions from RNA transcripts. Initially, a first-round RT-PCR of the TCR CDR3 employed the HTBI primer set. TCRdb analysed the multiplex PCR reads with MiXCR anew, one entry per CDR3 protein. The data show about 480,000 distinct CDR3 sequences, with approximately 15% seen just once and less than 20% held by the top ten. Source material: blood. The origin of the receptors is a woman younger than 30 with Graves' hyperthyroidism.

At least ten counts were recorded for this clonotype. The V call is TRBV11-2, the J call TRBJ2-7; D remains unclear. Germline V gene lookup returns CDR1 SGHAT and CDR2 FQNNGV. The CDR3 consists of 11 residues. Trimming removed 5 bases at V and 1 base at J, with 3 bases between. This chain's CDR3 is CASSRSYEQYV. DNA of the CDR3: TGTGCCAGCAGCCGGTCCTACGAGCAGTACGTC.

V is TRBV5-1 and J is TRBJ2-6; D call uncertain. The length of the CDR3 is 16 residues. Trimming shortened V by 0 bases and J by 1 base, and 8 bases separated the two germline ends. Germline loops: CDR1 SGHRS, CDR2 YFSETQ. CDR3 loop: CASSLGLGSGANVLTF. The CDR3 DNA is TGCGCCAGCAGCTTGGGGTTAGGTTCTGGGGCCAACGTCCTGACTTTC.

This clonotype showed up many times. The chain joins TRBV7-9 to TRBJ1-5; no definite D call. Germline V CDR1 and CDR2: SEHNR, FQNEAQ (reference sequence). The length of the CDR3 is 14 residues. V was cut by 1 base and J by 9 bases, with 13 bases left in between. The CDR3 is CASSLGQPGMPQHF. CDR3 nucleotides: TGTGCCAGCAGCTTAGGTCAGCCGGGGATGCCCCAGCATTTT.

This clonotype turned up a few times. One end of the junction is discordant with germline, which a read error may explain. V usage is TRBV15 and J usage is TRBJ1-2; D is undetermined. The CDR3 totals 16 residues. Germline-derived CDR1 and CDR2 are LNHNV and YYDKDF (reference sequence). DNA for the CDR3: TGTGCCACCGGCAGAACCAATCGAAGGGCCCAAAATGGCTACACCTTC. Translation gives CATGRTNRRAQNGYTF.

Ten or more counts support this clonotype. V and J are TRBV27 and TRBJ2-7; TRBD1 matches at 8 bases. Germline CDR1 MNHEY, CDR2 SMNVEV (reference sequence). The CDR3 runs to 13 residues. J gave up 5 bases and V 4 bases, and 4 bases lay outside the gene matches. CDR3 bases: TGTGCCAGCAGTTCGGGACAGGTGAACGAGCAGTACTTC. It translates to CASSSGQVNEQYF.

In this sample, this clonotype turned up many times. The chain has TRBV15 and TRBJ1-3; possibly TRBD1 for D (6 bases). The CDR3 is made up of 15 amino acids. Trimming took off 2 bases at V and 0 bases at J, with 8 bases between the two ends. CDR1 LNHNV and CDR2 YYDKDF come from the germline V gene (reference sequence). CDR3 in DNA: TGTGCCACCAGCAGACCACAGGGCTCTGGAAACACCATATATTTT. Translated, it gives CATSRPQGSGNTIYF.

In its sample, this clonotype was seen many times. The gene calls are TRBV6-1 and TRBJ2-3; 9 bases are shared with TRBD2. CDR3 length: 16 residues. The V gene end was trimmed by 6 bases and the J gene end by 2 bases; junction bases not matched to a gene: 9. Germline CDR1 and CDR2: MNHNS and SASEGT. The CDR3 region has the DNA TGTGCCAGCAGCTCGTATAGCGGGAGCAACACAGATACGCAGTATTTT. Translating it yields CASSSYSGSNTDTQYF.

At least ten counts were recorded for this clonotype. The chain is built from TRBV9 and TRBJ1-5; D is unclear. The CDR3 extends over 13 amino acids. Trimming shortened V by 7 bases and J by 7 bases, and 15 bases separated the two germline ends. The germline gives CDR1 SGDLS, CDR2 YYNGEE. The CDR3 is CASRRETMQPQHF. The CDR3, as DNA: TGTGCCAGCCGTCGGGAGACCATGCAGCCCCAGCATTTT.

This chain connects TRBV7-8 to TRBJ2-7; TRBD2 matches 7 bases. CDR1 is SGHVS, CDR2 FQNEAQ, per germline. This CDR3 contains 15 residues. The V and J ends lost 1 base and 4 bases, in that order; junction bases with no gene match: 7. The CDR3 region is CASSLEAGEFYEQYV. The CDR3, as DNA: TGTGCCAGCAGCTTAGAGGCGGGGGAATTTTACGAGCAGTACGTC.

V and J are TRBV9 and TRBJ2-3; 10 nucleotides line up with TRBD2. Germline V gives CDR1 SGDLS, CDR2 YYNGEE. The junction had 6 bases not matched to a gene; V was cut back by 4 bases and J by 4 bases. This CDR3 has 15 amino acids. This chain's CDR3 is CASSISGRHADTQYF. Written as DNA, the CDR3 is TGTGCCAGCAGCATTAGCGGGAGGCACGCAGATACGCAGTATTTT.

At least ten counts were recorded for this clonotype. J is TRBJ2-1 and V is TRBV5-1; D possibly corresponds to TRBD1 (5 bases). V lost 0 bases and J 10 bases, leaving 14 bases between the germline ends. The germline gives CDR1 SGHRS, CDR2 YFSETQ. CDR3 length: 14 amino acids. The CDR3 bases are TGCGCCAGCAGCTTGGAGGGGCGATTACGGGAGCAGTTCTTC. As protein: CASSLEGRLREQFF. Complete variable domain (other parts from reference TRBV5-1 and TRBJ2-1): KAGVTQTPRYLIKTRGQQVTLSCSPISGHRSVSWYQQTPGQGLQFLFEYFSETQRNKGNFPGRFSGRQFSNSRSEMNVSTLELGDSALYLCASSLEGRLREQFFGPGTRLTVL.

This clonotype was seen at least ten times. V is TRBV29-1 and J is TRBJ2-3, with D unresolved. Looked up from germline, CDR1 is SQVTM and CDR2 is ANQGSEA. V lost 2 bases and J 4 bases, leaving 10 bases between the germline ends. CDR3 length: 13 amino acids. The CDR3 coding sequence is TGCAGCGTTGAATGGCTTGGCGCAGATACGCAGTATTTT. Translated, it gives CSVEWLGADTQYF.